A single sample gave rise to the 26 T cell receptor beta chains below, sequenced in a study of blood T cell repertoires in COVID-19. Clones were read by immunoSEQ multiplex PCR, and TCRdb kept only the in-frame ones, dropping some. The repertoire holds about 210,000 clones, with about 90% as singletons. Source material: peripheral blood. The receptors were sampled from a man aged 25-45 years with acute or convalescent COVID-19.

V is TRBV5-1 and J is TRBJ2-3, with 8 bases identical to TRBD2. The CDR3 is 14 amino acids. CDR1 and CDR2 from the germline V gene are SGHRS and YFSETQ. J was trimmed by 4 bases and V by 1 base; bases with no gene match: 2. CDR3 region: CASSLREGADTQYF. The CDR3, as DNA: TGCGCCAGCAGCTTGCGGGAGGGAGCAGATACGCAGTATTTT.

This clone was detected only once. The J gene is TRBJ2-1, the V gene TRBV11-3; TRBD2 is a possible D gene (6 bases). The V end was cut by 2 bases, the J end by 9 bases, with 8 bases between. CDR1 is SGHNT and CDR2 is YENEEA in the germline V gene. The CDR3 spans 12 residues. The chain's CDR3 is CASSLTGLEQFF. CDR3 sequence (DNA): TGTGCCAGCAGCTTAACGGGACTTGAGCAGTTCTTC.

The chain employs TRBV28 and TRBJ2-2; the match to TRBD2 covers 7 bases. The V segment lost 10 bases and the J segment 4 bases; nucleotides outside the gene matches: 6. The CDR3 runs to 13 residues. The germline V gene encodes CDR1 MDHEN and CDR2 SYDVKM. The CDR3 region is CAIRPGGTGELFF. DNA for the CDR3: TGTGCCATCCGCCCGGGGGGCACCGGGGAGCTGTTTTTT. The full variable domain, in which reference TRBV28 and TRBJ2-2 provide the parts outside the CDR3, is DVKVTQSSRYLVKRTGEKVFLECVQDMDHENMFWYRQDPGLGLRLIYFSYDVKMKEKGDIPEGYSVSREKKERFSLILESASTNQTSMYLCAIRPGGTGELFFGEGSRLTVL.

This rearrangement joins TRBV28 to TRBJ2-7; TRBD1 matches 9 bases. V lost 0 bases and J lost 3; bases outside the gene matches: 6. The CDR3 consists of 16 residues. Germline CDR1 MDHEN, CDR2 SYDVKM. The DNA of the CDR3 is TGTGCCAGCAGTTTATGGGAAGACAGGGGGATCTACGAGCAGTACTTC. It codes for CASSLWEDRGIYEQYF.

Points on this clone: The sample carries other DNA sequences with the same CDR3. The chain combines TRBV28 with TRBJ1-2; D remains unclear. Germline V gene sequence: CDR1 MDHEN, CDR2 SYDVKM. The V gene lost 5 bases and the J gene lost 4 bases, with 5 bases spanning the gap. CDR3 length equals 11 residues. DNA of the CDR3: TGTGCCAGCAGTCCTAGCTATGGCTACACCTTC. The encoded protein is CASSPSYGYTF.

Here the CDR3 DNA reads TGTGCCAGCAGCCAAATGGTCAGCTCTGGAAACACCATATATTTT. Translated, it gives CASSQMVSSGNTIYF. The chain is built from TRBV3-1 (or the pseudogene TRBV3-2) and TRBJ1-3; D unclear. Germline V gene lookup returns CDR1 LGHDT and CDR2 YNNKEL (reference sequence). V was pared by 2 bases and J by 0 bases, with 8 bases between. The CDR3 runs to 15 residues.

The genes are TRBV7-9 and TRBJ2-7; 8 bases match TRBD1. CDR3 size: 14 residues. The V and J ends lost 4 bases and 5 bases, in that order; junction bases with no gene match: 7. CDR1 and CDR2 from the germline V gene are SEHNR and FQNEAQ (reference sequence). CDR3 bases: TGTGCCAGCAGCTCCCGGACAGGGTACAACGAGCAGTACTTC. The encoded protein is CASSSRTGYNEQYF.

J is TRBJ2-7 and V is TRBV10-2; the match to TRBD1 covers 11 bases. Germline trimming cut 6 bases from V and 9 bases from J; bases unmatched to any gene: 7. Germline V gene lookup returns CDR1 WSHSY and CDR2 SAAADI. The CDR3 loop spans 13 amino acids. The chain's CDR3 is CASSRDRGDGQYF. CDR3 nucleotides: TGCGCCAGCAGCCGGGACAGGGGGGATGGGCAGTACTTC.

This chain joins TRBV5-4 and TRBJ2-5; D not resolved. Per the germline V gene, CDR1 is SGHNT and CDR2 is YYREEE (reference sequence). V gave up 9 bases and J gave up 12 bases, with 24 bases separating them. The CDR3 totals 13 residues. This CDR3 is CATVAAQEQAEYF. The DNA for the CDR3 is TGTGCCACCGTCGCCGCCCAGGAACAAGCAGAGTACTTC.

This clone was detected a few times. This rearrangement joins TRBV4-1 to TRBJ1-4; possibly TRBD1 for D (6 bases). V was cut by 8 bases and J by 4 bases, with 14 bases left in between. CDR3 size: 14 residues. Per germline, CDR1 MGHRA and CDR2 YSYEKL. In DNA form, the CDR3 reads TGCGCCAGCGCCAAAACAGGGTATAATGAAAAACTGTTTTTT. It codes for CASAKTGYNEKLFF.

The V gene is TRBV27, the J gene TRBJ2-7, with D maybe TRBD1 (5 bases). The CDR3 consists of 11 residues. Germline V CDR1 and CDR2: MNHEY, SMNVEV (reference sequence). V lost 10 bases and J lost 1, with 8 bases in between. The CDR3 is CATQGSYEQYF. In nucleotides, the CDR3 is TGTGCCACTCAGGGATCCTACGAGCAGTACTTC.

The chain employs TRBV14 and TRBJ1-1; D perhaps matches TRBD1 (5 bases). The V gene lost 4 bases and the J gene lost 7 bases, with 13 bases spanning the gap. The germline gives CDR1 SGHDN, CDR2 FVKESK. The CDR3 runs to 13 residues. The CDR3 DNA reads as TGTGCCAGCAGCCTAATAACCAGGGTTGAAGCTTTCTTT. Amino acid sequence: CASSLITRVEAFF.

The chain uses TRBV27 and TRBJ1-5; a weak D match, TRBD1 (6 bases). The CDR3 has 17 residues. V lost 5 bases and J 5 bases, leaving 22 bases between the germline ends. The germline CDR1 and CDR2 sequences are MNHEY and SMNVEV (reference sequence). The DNA for the CDR3 is TGTGCCAGCAGTCTCCAGGGGCTGCCGGTCCCATATCAGCCCCAGCATTTT. Amino acids: CASSLQGLPVPYQPQHF.

The genes are TRBV4-2 and TRBJ2-7, with TRBD2 matching over 12 bases. CDR1 is LGHNA, CDR2 YNFKEQ, per germline. The CDR3 length is 15 residues. The J segment lost 7 bases and the V segment lost 0 bases, leaving 4 bases of the junction unmatched. DNA of the CDR3: TGTGCCAGCAGCCAAGACCTAGCGGGAGGGGGTGAGCAGTACTTC. Protein product: CASSQDLAGGGEQYF.

The gene calls are TRBV2 and TRBJ1-5, with D uncertain. There are 13 residues in the CDR3. The germline gives CDR1 SNHLY, CDR2 FYNNEI. V lost 3 bases and J lost 7, with 10 bases in between. CDR3 nucleotides: TGTGCCAGCAGTGATGGCCCGGGGCAGCCCCAGCATTTT. This gives the protein CASSDGPGQPQHF.

The chain couples TRBV4-2 to TRBJ2-2; 12 bases line up with TRBD2. This CDR3 is 18 amino acids long. In germline, CDR1 is LGHNA, CDR2 YNFKEQ. J was trimmed by 0 bases and V by 1 base; bases with no gene match: 3. CDR3 nucleotides: TGTGCCAGCAGCCAAGGACTAGCGGGGGTCCCGAACACCGGGGAGCTGTTTTTT. Amino acids: CASSQGLAGVPNTGELFF.

This rearrangement joins TRBV7-8 to TRBJ2-7; the D gene is possibly TRBD2 (6 bases). CDR1 and CDR2 (germline): SGHVS, FQNEAQ. The length of the CDR3 is 16 residues. Trimming took off 1 base at V and 2 bases at J, with 15 bases between the two ends. CDR3 loop: CASSLGVSGPPYEQYF. CDR3 in DNA: TGTGCCAGCAGCTTAGGGGTTAGCGGACCTCCCTACGAGCAGTACTTC.

This clone is medium-sized. The chain employs TRBV4-2 and TRBJ2-7; 8 bases line up with TRBD1. The V gene's germline CDR1 is LGHNA and CDR2 YNFKEQ. The CDR3 extends over 15 amino acids. J was trimmed by 4 bases and V by 0 bases; bases with no gene match: 5. CDR3 in DNA: TGTGCCAGCAGCCAAGAGACAGGGGCTCCTTACGAGCAGTACTTC. Amino acid sequence: CASSQETGAPYEQYF.

This sequence joins TRBV24-1 and TRBJ1-1; tentative D call: TRBD1 (6 bases). CDR1 and CDR2 from the germline V gene are KGHDR and SFDVKD. This CDR3 spans 13 amino acids. The V gene lost 6 bases and the J gene lost 0 bases, with 7 bases spanning the gap. The CDR3 loop is CATSRQVNTEAFF. CDR3 nucleotide sequence: TGTGCCACCAGTAGACAGGTGAACACTGAAGCTTTCTTT.

V gene TRBV29-1 combines with J gene TRBJ1-2, with unresolved D. The CDR3 spans 11 residues. Trimming stripped 6 bases from V and 6 bases from J, with 11 bases between. Germline V gene lookup returns CDR1 SQVTM and CDR2 ANQGSEA. The CDR3 loop reads CSVGRADGYTF. In nucleotides, the CDR3 is TGCAGCGTGGGGAGAGCGGATGGCTACACCTTC.

This sequence joins TRBV19 and TRBJ2-1; D gene uncertain. The CDR3 length is 14 residues. The V gene lost 5 bases and the J gene lost 0 bases, with 8 bases spanning the gap. The V gene's germline CDR1 is LNHDA and CDR2 SQIVND (reference sequence). Here the CDR3 DNA reads TGTGCCAGTAGTCCGGAGATCTCCTACAATGAGCAGTTCTTC. Encoded protein: CASSPEISYNEQFF.

The chain carries TRBV5-1 and TRBJ2-1, with 12 nucleotides matching TRBD2. Germline values: CDR1 SGHRS, CDR2 YFSETQ. V was clipped by 4 bases and J by 13 bases; unmatched bases: 9. There are 14 residues in the CDR3. CDR3 loop: CASSPRTSGERQFF. For the CDR3, the DNA is TGCGCCAGCAGCCCGAGGACTAGCGGGGAACGCCAGTTCTTC.

This chain links TRBV24-1 with TRBJ2-1; 11 bases map to TRBD2. Per germline, CDR1 KGHDR and CDR2 SFDVKD. The CDR3 is 14 residues long. Germline trimming cut 5 bases from V and 7 bases from J; bases unmatched to any gene: 3. The CDR3 reads CATSARTSGNEQFF. CDR3 bases: TGTGCCACCAGTGCCAGGACTAGCGGGAATGAGCAGTTCTTC.

The genes are TRBV25-1 and TRBJ2-7, with TRBD2 as a possible D gene (5 bases). The CDR3 extends over 11 amino acids. CDR1 and CDR2 from the germline V gene are MGHDK and SYGVNS. Trimming took 10 bases from V and 5 from J, leaving 12 bases between them. CDR3 in amino acids: CATPEENEQYF. CDR3 nucleotides: TGTGCCACCCCGGAGGAGAACGAGCAGTACTTC.

The V and J genes are TRBV28 and TRBJ2-1; 9 nucleotides align to TRBD1. The CDR3 extends over 17 amino acids. Germline trimming cut 0 bases from V and 7 bases from J; bases unmatched to any gene: 10. The germline CDR1 and CDR2 sequences are MDHEN and SYDVKM. CDR3 nucleotides: TGTGCCAGCAGTTTATGGGTTTTGGGACAGGGACTTAATGAGCAGTTCTTC. The encoded protein is CASSLWVLGQGLNEQFF.

The chain joins TRBV9 to TRBJ1-1, with TRBD1 as a possible D gene (6 bases). This CDR3 is 15 amino acids long. The V and J ends lost 4 bases and 1 base respectively, with 14 bases between them. Germline CDR1 SGDLS, CDR2 YYNGEE. The CDR3 here is CASSPRGGQNTEAFF. As DNA, the CDR3 is TGTGCCAGCAGCCCTCGGGGGGGACAGAACACTGAAGCTTTCTTT.